The T cell receptor beta chain described here comes from a study of CD8 T cells in Susac syndrome. Remarks on this clonotype: What it recognizes is unknown.

The CDR3 loop spans 17 amino acids. Blood CD8+ and CD4+ T cells underwent high-throughput TCR beta sequencing. Purification of the CD8+ and CD4+ T cells relied on negative isolation, and TEMRA cells underwent FACS enrichment. Study-level findings and limits: As the study acknowledged, the number of individuals who were part of its TCR sequencing and HLA analysis was relatively small.

Random-hexamer reverse transcription was applied to about 0.5 to 1 ug RNA. The amplification used immunoSEQ multiplex PCR on TCR beta CDR3; it spanned 54 Vbeta and 13 Jbeta. TCRdb recomputed calls from the immunoSEQ multiplex PCR reads with MiXCR, one row per CDR3 protein. This sample carries 200,000 to 250,000 distinct CDR3 sequences, around 93% of them seen once, and the ten largest clones take approximately 0.15%. The chain employs TRBV21-1 and TRBJ2-5; the table's D call TRBD1 went unverified against the DNA. TRBV21-1 is a documented pseudogene. The sequence came from a human donor with Susac syndrome. What was sequenced was CD4+ T cells from PBMCs. CDR3 coding DNA: TGTGCCAGCAGCAAAGGGCTGAACGGACAGATCCAAGAGACCCAGTACTTC. It translates to CASSKGLNGQIQETQYF.